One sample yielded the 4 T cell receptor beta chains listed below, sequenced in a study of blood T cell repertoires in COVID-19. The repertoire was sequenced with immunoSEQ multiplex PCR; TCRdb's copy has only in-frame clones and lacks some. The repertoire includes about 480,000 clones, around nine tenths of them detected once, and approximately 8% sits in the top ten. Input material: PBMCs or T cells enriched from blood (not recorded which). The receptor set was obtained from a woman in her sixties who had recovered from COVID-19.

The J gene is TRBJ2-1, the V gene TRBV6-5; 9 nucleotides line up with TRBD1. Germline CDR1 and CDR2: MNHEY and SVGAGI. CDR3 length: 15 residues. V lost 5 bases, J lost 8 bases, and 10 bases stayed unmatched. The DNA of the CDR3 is TGTGCCAGCAGTCGCCCGGGACAGGGTATCGATGAGCAGTTCTTC. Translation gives CASSRPGQGIDEQFF.

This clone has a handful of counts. The chain's CDR3 is CASTQRAYNEQFF. For the CDR3, the DNA is TGTGCCAGCACCCAGCGGGCCTACAATGAGCAGTTCTTC. This rearrangement joins TRBV5-8 to TRBJ2-1; D is perhaps TRBD2 (6 bases). The V end was cut by 6 bases, the J end by 2 bases, with 9 bases between. This CDR3 is 13 amino acids long. Germline lookup yields CDR1 SGHTS and CDR2 YDEGEE.

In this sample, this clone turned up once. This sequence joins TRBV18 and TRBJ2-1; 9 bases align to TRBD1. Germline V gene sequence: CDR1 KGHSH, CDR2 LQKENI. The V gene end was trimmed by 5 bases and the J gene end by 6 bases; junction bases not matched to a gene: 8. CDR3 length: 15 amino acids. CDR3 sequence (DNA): TGTGCCAGCTCAGCGAGGACAGGGGACGCCAATGAGCAGTTCTTC. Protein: CASSARTGDANEQFF.

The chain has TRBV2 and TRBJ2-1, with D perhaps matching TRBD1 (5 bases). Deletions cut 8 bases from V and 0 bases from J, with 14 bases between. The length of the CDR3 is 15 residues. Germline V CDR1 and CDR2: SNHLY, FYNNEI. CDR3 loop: CASEDTISSYNEQFF. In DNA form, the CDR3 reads TGTGCCAGCGAGGACACAATAAGCTCCTACAATGAGCAGTTCTTC.